This TCR beta chain was recorded in a study of T cell repertoires in ileal Crohn's disease. TCRB immunosequencing input was roughly 500 nanograms of biopsy DNA per sample. Assay used: immunoSEQ multiplex PCR; TCRdb lists only in-frame clones, some missing. The sample holds approximately 4,000 clones; 69% are singletons and the top ten take 16%. Concerning this clone itself: Its cognate antigen is unknown.

J lost 5 bases, V lost 1 base, and 3 bases had no gene match. This CDR3 is built from 14 residues. Germline V gives CDR1 LNHNV, CDR2 YYDKDF (reference sequence). Study results and limitations: Endoscopic recurrence occurred in every patient whose clonality exceeded 26.8%.

This receptor was taken from an adult with Crohn's disease. The J gene is TRBJ2-7, the V gene TRBV15; TRBD1 matches at 9 bases. Sequenced material: ileal tissue. The CDR3 DNA is TGTGCCACCAGCAGAGCTCGGACAGGGGACGAGCAGTACTTC. It specifies CATSRARTGDEQYF.